These T cell receptor beta chains were read from a single sample in a study of OX40 agonist ivuxolimab in advanced cancers. Generated by immunoSEQ multiplex PCR, the TCRdb table keeps only in-frame clones and is missing some. This sample yields approximately 76,000 clones, of which 80% to 90% are seen a single time; approximately 5% belongs to the top ten. The sequencing here drew on CD4+ or CD8+ T cells sorted from blood, taken in a trial of the OX40 agonist ivuxolimab. The receptor source for this set is an adult with an advanced solid tumor such as melanoma, head and neck, liver or kidney cancer. Both conserved end residues are part of each CDR3. A D gene is named only where the DNA matches it firmly. Clone sizes are given selectively: once, few, many, or a class where the clone is expanded.

d_call: -
j_call: TRBJ2-7
clone_size: few
v_call: TRBV6-1
cdr3_nt: TGTGCCAGCAGTGTGAACTACGAGCAGTACTTC
cdr3_aa: CASSVNYEQYF

d_call: TRBD1
j_call: TRBJ2-3
clone_size: -
v_call: TRBV10-1
cdr3_nt: TGCGCCAGCAGTGAGTCTGGGGGACAGGGGACAGATACGCAGTATTTT
cdr3_aa: CASSESGGQGTDTQYF

d_call: TRBD1
j_call: TRBJ2-5
clone_size: few
v_call: TRBV12-5
cdr3_nt: TGTGCTAGTGGTTCCGGGCCGGGACAGGGTGAGGAGACCCAGTACTTC
cdr3_aa: CASGSGPGQGEETQYF

d_call: -
j_call: TRBJ1-1
clone_size: -
v_call: TRBV19
cdr3_nt: TGTGCCAGCAAGGGATGGAAGCCCATGAACACTGAAGCTTTCTTT
cdr3_aa: CASKGWKPMNTEAFF

d_call: TRBD2
j_call: TRBJ2-1
clone_size: -
v_call: TRBV11-3
cdr3_nt: TGTGCCAGCAGCTTTGGCGGGGGGGAATACAATGAGCAGTTCTTC
cdr3_aa: CASSFGGGEYNEQFF

d_call: -
j_call: TRBJ1-2
clone_size: -
v_call: TRBV25-1
cdr3_nt: TGTGCCAGTGTGGGGGGCCCTGCGGGAGGCTACACCTTC
cdr3_aa: CASVGGPAGGYTF

d_call: TRBD1
j_call: TRBJ1-1
clone_size: -
v_call: TRBV5-1
cdr3_nt: TGCGCCAGCAGCCTTGGACAGGGCGGGTTGAACACTGAAGCTTTCTTT
cdr3_aa: CASSLGQGGLNTEAFF

d_call: -
j_call: TRBJ2-3
clone_size: -
v_call: TRBV2
cdr3_nt: TGTGCCAGCGCCCGGGACTCGACTAGCACAGATACGCAGTATTTT
cdr3_aa: CASARDSTSTDTQYF

d_call: -
j_call: TRBJ1-6
clone_size: -
v_call: TRBV27
cdr3_nt: TGTGCCAGCAACGCGGATCAAATTATTAGCTCCTATAATTCACCCCTCCACTTT
cdr3_aa: CASNADQIISSYNSPLHF

d_call: -
j_call: TRBJ2-2
clone_size: medium-sized
v_call: TRBV21-1
cdr3_nt: TGTGCCAGCGACAGGGGGCCGAACACCGGGGAGCTGTTTTTT
cdr3_aa: CASDRGPNTGELFF

d_call: -
j_call: TRBJ2-7
clone_size: medium-sized
v_call: TRBV7-6
cdr3_nt: TGTGCCAGCAGCTCCTCCGAGACAACCTACGAGCAGTACTTC
cdr3_aa: CASSSSETTYEQYF

d_call: -
j_call: TRBJ1-2
clone_size: -
v_call: TRBV5-1
cdr3_nt: TGCGCCAGCAGCTTGGAAGGAGGTTACTATGGCTACACCTTC
cdr3_aa: CASSLEGGYYGYTF

d_call: TRBD2
j_call: TRBJ2-3
clone_size: -
v_call: TRBV19
cdr3_nt: TGTGCCAGTACCCTACTAGCGGGAGGGCCAACAGATACGCAGTATTTT
cdr3_aa: CASTLLAGGPTDTQYF

d_call: TRBD2
j_call: TRBJ2-5
clone_size: -
v_call: TRBV15
cdr3_nt: TGTGCCACCAGCAGAGATCGGGAGACTAGCCCGCGGGAGCAGTACTTC
cdr3_aa: CATSRDRETSPREQYF

d_call: TRBD1
j_call: TRBJ1-1
clone_size: -
v_call: TRBV7-9
cdr3_nt: TGTGCCAGCAGCCGTGACAGGGGTGGCACTGAAGCTTTCTTT
cdr3_aa: CASSRDRGGTEAFF

d_call: -
j_call: TRBJ1-2
clone_size: -
v_call: TRBV11-1
cdr3_nt: TGTGCCAGCAGCGCCAGGGATAACTATGGCTACACCTTC
cdr3_aa: CASSARDNYGYTF

d_call: -
j_call: TRBJ1-5
clone_size: -
v_call: TRBV2
cdr3_nt: TGTGCCAGCACAAGCGGGGGCAATCAGCCCCAGCATTTT
cdr3_aa: CASTSGGNQPQHF

d_call: -
j_call: TRBJ2-6
clone_size: few
v_call: TRBV7-8
cdr3_nt: TGTGCCAGCAGCTTAATTGGTTCTGGGGCCAACGTCCTGACTTTC
cdr3_aa: CASSLIGSGANVLTF

d_call: TRBD1
j_call: TRBJ1-1
clone_size: -
v_call: TRBV7-9
cdr3_nt: TGTGCCAGCAGGCATACAGGGGCCAACACTGAAGCTTTCTTT
cdr3_aa: CASRHTGANTEAFF

d_call: -
j_call: TRBJ2-5
clone_size: -
v_call: TRBV7-2
cdr3_nt: TGTGCCAGCAGCTTAGCGTGGGAGACCCAGTACTTC
cdr3_aa: CASSLAWETQYF

d_call: TRBD2
j_call: TRBJ2-3
clone_size: -
v_call: TRBV2
cdr3_nt: TGTGCCAGTGCCGGGACTAGCCTTAAGGGGACAGATACGCAGTATTTT
cdr3_aa: CASAGTSLKGTDTQYF

d_call: -
j_call: TRBJ2-3
clone_size: few
v_call: TRBV7-9
cdr3_nt: TGTGCCAGCAGTTCCTTAAAAAGTTCAACAGATACGCAGTATTTT
cdr3_aa: CASSSLKSSTDTQYF

d_call: -
j_call: TRBJ2-7
clone_size: -
v_call: TRBV13
cdr3_nt: TGTGCCAGCTCACGACTGGAGGGAATCTCCTACGAGCAGTACTTC
cdr3_aa: CASSRLEGISYEQYF

d_call: -
j_call: TRBJ2-2
clone_size: -
v_call: TRBV5-4
cdr3_nt: TGTGCCAGCAGCTTGGGGGAGGGGGAGGACACCGGGGAGCTGTTTTTT
cdr3_aa: CASSLGEGEDTGELFF

d_call: -
j_call: TRBJ2-3
clone_size: -
v_call: TRBV19
cdr3_nt: TGTGCCAGTAGTCCCGGGGGTTATACGCAGTATTTT
cdr3_aa: CASSPGGYTQYF

d_call: TRBD1
j_call: TRBJ1-1
clone_size: -
v_call: TRBV5-1
cdr3_nt: TGCGCCAGCAGCTACAGGGGGCTGGACACTGAAGCTTTCTTT
cdr3_aa: CASSYRGLDTEAFF

d_call: -
j_call: TRBJ2-3
clone_size: once
v_call: TRBV18
cdr3_nt: TGTGCCAGCTCACCGCGCCGCACAGATACGCAGTATTTT
cdr3_aa: CASSPRRTDTQYF

d_call: -
j_call: TRBJ1-1
clone_size: once
v_call: TRBV6-5
cdr3_nt: TGTGCCACCCGAGGTGGGGCTGAAGCTTTCTTT
cdr3_aa: CATRGGAEAFF

d_call: -
j_call: TRBJ1-2
clone_size: -
v_call: TRBV7-2
cdr3_nt: TGTGCCAGCAGCTTAGATCAGAGGGCTGCGGGCTACACCTTC
cdr3_aa: CASSLDQRAAGYTF

d_call: TRBD1
j_call: TRBJ1-1
clone_size: -
v_call: TRBV6-1
cdr3_nt: TGTGCCACCACAAGACAGGGACAGAACACTGAAGCTTTCTTT
cdr3_aa: CATTRQGQNTEAFF

d_call: TRBD2
j_call: TRBJ2-3
clone_size: -
v_call: TRBV19
cdr3_nt: TGTGCCAGTAGTCTCCCTAGCGGGACAGATACGCAGTATTTT
cdr3_aa: CASSLPSGTDTQYF

d_call: TRBD2
j_call: TRBJ2-1
clone_size: -
v_call: TRBV7-7
cdr3_nt: TGTGCCAGCAGCCCAGAGGGACTAGCGGGAGCACATGAGCAGTTCTTC
cdr3_aa: CASSPEGLAGAHEQFF

d_call: -
j_call: TRBJ1-3
clone_size: -
v_call: TRBV30
cdr3_nt: TGTGCCTGGAGTGTAAGGGCTGGCTCCTCTGGAAACACCATATATTTT
cdr3_aa: CAWSVRAGSSGNTIYF

d_call: -
j_call: TRBJ2-7
clone_size: -
v_call: TRBV5-1
cdr3_nt: TGCGCCAGCAGTTTGGAAGGAAACGAGCAGTACTTC
cdr3_aa: CASSLEGNEQYF

d_call: TRBD1
j_call: TRBJ1-1
clone_size: -
v_call: TRBV5-1
cdr3_nt: TGCGCCAGCAGCTGGTCGGGGGGACAGACTGAAGCTTTCTTT
cdr3_aa: CASSWSGGQTEAFF

d_call: TRBD1
j_call: TRBJ1-2
clone_size: few
v_call: TRBV19
cdr3_nt: TGTGCCAGTAGTATCACAGGGGGCTCCGATGGCTACACCTTC
cdr3_aa: CASSITGGSDGYTF

d_call: TRBD2
j_call: TRBJ2-7
clone_size: -
v_call: TRBV5-4
cdr3_nt: TGTGCCAGCAGCCAAGATCGGGGAGGGTTCGGTGGGGAGCAGTACTTC
cdr3_aa: CASSQDRGGFGGEQYF

d_call: TRBD2
j_call: TRBJ2-1
clone_size: -
v_call: TRBV7-9
cdr3_nt: TGTGCCAGCAGCTTACCCTTTAGACTAGCGGGGGGGAACAATGAGCAGTTCTTC
cdr3_aa: CASSLPFRLAGGNNEQFF

d_call: TRBD1
j_call: TRBJ1-4
clone_size: once
v_call: TRBV30
cdr3_nt: TGTGCCTTGGAGTCTCGGGACAGTGGTGAAAAACTGTTTTTT
cdr3_aa: CALESRDSGEKLFF

d_call: -
j_call: TRBJ1-1
clone_size: -
v_call: TRBV11-2
cdr3_nt: TGTGCCAGCAGCTTAGCAGGGGCGCCTGAAGCTTTCTTT
cdr3_aa: CASSLAGAPEAFF

d_call: TRBD2
j_call: TRBJ2-1
clone_size: -
v_call: TRBV18
cdr3_nt: TGTGCCAGCTCACCACTAGCGGGGGCCCCAAACAATGAGCAGTTCTTC
cdr3_aa: CASSPLAGAPNNEQFF

d_call: -
j_call: TRBJ1-5
clone_size: -
v_call: TRBV7-9
cdr3_nt: TGTGCCAGCAGCCAAGGAAGCGGGGCCAATCAGCCCCAGCATTTT
cdr3_aa: CASSQGSGANQPQHF

d_call: -
j_call: TRBJ1-1
clone_size: once
v_call: TRBV7-2
cdr3_nt: TGTGCCAGCAGCTTATTATTCGGGGGAGGCACTGAAGCTTTCTTT
cdr3_aa: CASSLLFGGGTEAFF

d_call: -
j_call: TRBJ1-1
clone_size: -
v_call: TRBV14
cdr3_nt: TGTGCCAGCAGCCAAGGACGAAACACTGAAGCTTTCTTT
cdr3_aa: CASSQGRNTEAFF

d_call: -
j_call: TRBJ1-2
clone_size: once
v_call: TRBV27
cdr3_nt: TGTGCCAGCAGTTTATCCCGGGAACTCTATGGCTACACCTTC
cdr3_aa: CASSLSRELYGYTF

d_call: TRBD1
j_call: TRBJ2-7
clone_size: once
v_call: TRBV7-8
cdr3_nt: TGTGCCAGCAGCCCCTACAGACAGGGGGCGATGTACGAGCAGTACTTC
cdr3_aa: CASSPYRQGAMYEQYF

d_call: -
j_call: TRBJ2-5
clone_size: once
v_call: TRBV7-7
cdr3_nt: TGTGCCAGCAGCCCTCTAGGGGAGACCCAGTACTTC
cdr3_aa: CASSPLGETQYF

d_call: -
j_call: TRBJ2-5
clone_size: -
v_call: TRBV5-1
cdr3_nt: TGCGCCTCCTGTTATGGGGAAGAGACCCAGTACTTC
cdr3_aa: CASCYGEETQYF

d_call: -
j_call: TRBJ2-5
clone_size: -
v_call: TRBV6-5
cdr3_nt: TGTGCCAGCAGTCGGGGGTCGGAGACCCAGTACTTC
cdr3_aa: CASSRGSETQYF

d_call: -
j_call: TRBJ1-3
clone_size: -
v_call: TRBV12-5
cdr3_nt: TGTGCTAGTGGTTCGGGACAAATCTCTGGAAACACCATATATTTT
cdr3_aa: CASGSGQISGNTIYF

d_call: -
j_call: TRBJ2-7
clone_size: -
v_call: TRBV4-2
cdr3_nt: TGTGCCAGCAGCCAAGACCCGGTAGGGTCCTACGAGCAGTACTTC
cdr3_aa: CASSQDPVGSYEQYF

d_call: -
j_call: TRBJ2-7
clone_size: -
v_call: TRBV7-2
cdr3_nt: TGTGCCAGCAGCCGCGCCGGGACTGGCTACGAGCAGTACTTC
cdr3_aa: CASSRAGTGYEQYF

d_call: TRBD1
j_call: TRBJ2-7
clone_size: -
v_call: TRBV6-6
cdr3_nt: TGTGCCAGCATCTCTACCGGGACAGGGGTATACTTC
cdr3_aa: CASISTGTGVYF